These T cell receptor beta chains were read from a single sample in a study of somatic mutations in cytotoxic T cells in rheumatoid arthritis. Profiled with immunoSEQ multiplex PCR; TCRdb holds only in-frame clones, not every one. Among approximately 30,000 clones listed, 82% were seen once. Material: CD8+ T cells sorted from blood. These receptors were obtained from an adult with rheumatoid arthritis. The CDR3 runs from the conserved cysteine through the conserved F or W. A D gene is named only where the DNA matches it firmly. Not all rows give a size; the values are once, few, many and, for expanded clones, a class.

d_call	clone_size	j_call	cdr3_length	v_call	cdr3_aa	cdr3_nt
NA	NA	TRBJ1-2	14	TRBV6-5	CASSYSTRSYGYTF	TGTGCCAGCAGTTACTCGACCAGAAGTTATGGCTACACCTTC
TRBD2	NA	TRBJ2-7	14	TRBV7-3	CASSPSGNSYEQYF	TGTGCCAGCAGCCCAAGCGGGAACTCCTACGAGCAGTACTTC
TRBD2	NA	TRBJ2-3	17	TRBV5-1	CASSLKGTSGPTDTQYF	TGCGCCAGCAGCTTAAAGGGGACTAGCGGACCCACAGATACGCAGTATTTT
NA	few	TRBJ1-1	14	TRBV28	CASSLDRGRAEAFF	TGTGCCAGCAGCCTCGACCGGGGCAGGGCTGAAGCTTTCTTT
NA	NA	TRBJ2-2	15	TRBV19	CASSIPGRANGELFF	TGTGCCAGTAGTATTCCGGGCAGGGCGAACGGGGAGCTGTTTTTT
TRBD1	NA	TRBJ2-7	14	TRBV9	CASSAGTGGSEQYF	TGTGCCAGCAGCGCGGGGACAGGGGGGAGCGAGCAGTACTTC
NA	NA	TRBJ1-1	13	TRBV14	CASSQLAAGEAFF	TGTGCCAGCAGCCAATTAGCAGCAGGGGAAGCTTTCTTT
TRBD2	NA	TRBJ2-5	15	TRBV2	CASSESGGWGETQYF	TGTGCCAGCAGTGAGAGCGGGGGGTGGGGAGAGACCCAGTACTTC
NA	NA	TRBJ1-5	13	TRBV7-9	CASSLRGDQPQHF	TGTGCCAGCAGCTTAAGAGGCGATCAGCCCCAGCATTTT
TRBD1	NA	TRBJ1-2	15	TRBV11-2	CASSYGQGHVYGYTF	TGTGCCAGCAGCTACGGACAGGGGCATGTCTATGGCTACACCTTC
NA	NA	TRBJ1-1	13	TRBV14	CASSPTGNTEAFF	TGTGCCAGCAGTCCAACAGGAAACACTGAAGCTTTCTTT
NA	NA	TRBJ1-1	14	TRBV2	CASSEGQGYTEAFF	TGTGCCAGCAGTGAAGGGCAGGGCTACACTGAAGCTTTCTTT
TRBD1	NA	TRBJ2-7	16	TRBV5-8	CASSFGMGTGYYEQYF	TGTGCCAGCAGCTTTGGTATGGGGACAGGGTACTACGAGCAGTACTTC
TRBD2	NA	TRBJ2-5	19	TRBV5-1	CASSSFSGRGGYFQETQYF	TGCGCCAGCAGCTCTTTTAGCGGGAGAGGGGGGTATTTTCAAGAGACCCAGTACTTC
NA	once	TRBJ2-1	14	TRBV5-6	CASSLGHGSDEQFF	TGTGCCAGCAGCTTGGGACACGGAAGCGATGAGCAGTTCTTC
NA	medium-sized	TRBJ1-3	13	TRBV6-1	CASSRAEQGAIYF	TGTGCCAGCAGCAGAGCGGAACAGGGAGCCATATATTTT
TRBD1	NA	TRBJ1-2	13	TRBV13	CASSYRGLDGYTF	TGTGCCAGCAGTTACAGGGGGCTCGATGGCTACACCTTC
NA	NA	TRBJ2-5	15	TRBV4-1	CASSQDPLNQETQYF	TGCGCCAGCAGCCAAGATCCACTAAACCAAGAGACCCAGTACTTC
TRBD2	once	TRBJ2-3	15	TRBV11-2	CASSLAGSWEDTQYF	TGTGCCAGCAGCCTAGCGGGGTCTTGGGAAGATACGCAGTATTTT
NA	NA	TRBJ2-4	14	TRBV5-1	CASRGGYDQNIQYF	TGCGCCAGCAGAGGTGGTTACGATCAAAACATTCAGTACTTC
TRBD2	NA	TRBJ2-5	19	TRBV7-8	CASSPRRFGTSGTQETQYF	TGTGCCAGCAGCCCTAGGCGGTTCGGGACTAGCGGCACGCAAGAGACCCAGTACTTC
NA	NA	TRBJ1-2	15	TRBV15	CATSSTQQGLYGYTF	TGTGCCACCAGCAGCACCCAACAGGGACTCTATGGCTACACCTTC
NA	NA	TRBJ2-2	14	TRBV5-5	CASSDQVDTGELFF	TGTGCCAGCAGCGACCAGGTAGACACCGGGGAGCTGTTTTTT
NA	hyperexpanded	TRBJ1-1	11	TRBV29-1	CSVRRNTEAFF	TGCAGCGTTAGGAGGAATACTGAAGCTTTCTTT
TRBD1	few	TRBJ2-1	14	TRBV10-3	CAISESGGAFNLVF	TGTGCCATCAGTGAGTCAGGGGGCGCGTTTAACTTGGTCTTC
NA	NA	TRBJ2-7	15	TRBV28	CASSDMSLLSYEQYF	TGTGCCAGCAGTGATATGAGTCTCCTCTCCTACGAGCAGTACTTC
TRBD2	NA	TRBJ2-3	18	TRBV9	CASSRDNLAGGPADTQYF	TGTGCCAGCAGCAGGGACAACCTAGCGGGGGGGCCCGCAGATACGCAGTATTTT
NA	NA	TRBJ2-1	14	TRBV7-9	CASSLAGGPDEQFF	TGTGCCAGCAGCTTAGCGGGGGGGCCCGATGAGCAGTTCTTC